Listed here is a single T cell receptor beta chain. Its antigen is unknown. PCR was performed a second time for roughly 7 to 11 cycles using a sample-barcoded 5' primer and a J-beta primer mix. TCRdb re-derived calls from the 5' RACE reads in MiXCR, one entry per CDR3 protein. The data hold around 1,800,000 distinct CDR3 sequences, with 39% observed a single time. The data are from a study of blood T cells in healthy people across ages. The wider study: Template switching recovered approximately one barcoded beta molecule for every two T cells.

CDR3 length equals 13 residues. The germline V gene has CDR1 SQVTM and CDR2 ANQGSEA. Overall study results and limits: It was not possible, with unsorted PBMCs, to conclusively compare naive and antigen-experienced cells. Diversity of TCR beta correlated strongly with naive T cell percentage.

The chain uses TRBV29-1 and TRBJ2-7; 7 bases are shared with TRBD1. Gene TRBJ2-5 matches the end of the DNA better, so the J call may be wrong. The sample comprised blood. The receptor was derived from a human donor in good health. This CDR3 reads CSAKTGFSETQYF. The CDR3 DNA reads TGCAGCGCCAAGACAGGGTTCTCCGAGACCCAGTACTTC.